These 24 T cell receptor beta chains originate from one sample sequenced in a study of beta chain features in type 1 diabetes. Investigators reverse transcribed all isolated RNA, so they sequenced expressed TCRB transcripts. TCRdb keeps only in-frame clones here, not all; method: immunoSEQ multiplex PCR. The data show roughly 400,000 clones, approximately 15% seen once. Material: naive CD4+ T cells from blood. The receptors were gathered from a man aged 30-40 years in good health.

The rearrangement joins TRBV10-3 to TRBJ2-5; D is ambiguous. The CDR3 has 14 amino acids. V was clipped by 2 bases and J by 5 bases, with 12 bases between them. CDR1 and CDR2 from the germline V gene are ENHRY and SYGVKD. The CDR3 DNA reads TGTGCCATCAGTGAGCGGGCTGGCGGTGAGACCCAGTACTTC. Its translation is CAISERAGGETQYF.

This clone was seen a few times. The gene calls are TRBV7-2 and TRBJ2-1; no firm D call. V was cut by 2 bases and J by 1 base, with 9 bases left in between. This CDR3 is 15 amino acids long. Germline values: CDR1 SGHTA, CDR2 FQGNSA. CDR3 nucleotides: TGTGCCAGCAGCTTACAGGCAGGATCCTACAATGAGCAGTTCTTC. It encodes CASSLQAGSYNEQFF.

This clone appeared a few times. This chain connects TRBV2 to TRBJ2-1; 10 nucleotides agree with TRBD2. The junction had 7 bases not matched to a gene; V was cut back by 7 bases and J by 7 bases. The CDR3 runs to 14 residues. The germline CDR1 and CDR2 sequences are SNHLY and FYNNEI. The CDR3, as DNA: TGTGCCAGCAAAGCGGGAGGGCCTGGAAATGAGCAGTTCTTC. It translates to CASKAGGPGNEQFF.

This chain joins TRBV25-1 and TRBJ1-2, with unresolved D. The CDR3 runs 12 residues. CDR1 and CDR2 from the germline V gene are MGHDK and SYGVNS. Trimming removed 6 bases from V and 8 bases from J, with 13 bases in between. CDR3 nucleotides: TGTGCCAGCAGGGGAAGGGTGTGGGGCTACACCTTC. It translates to CASRGRVWGYTF.

This clone was observed a handful of times. The chain carries TRBV27 and TRBJ2-1; D may be TRBD1 (5 bases). Per the germline V gene, CDR1 is MNHEY and CDR2 is SMNVEV (reference sequence). There are 17 residues in the CDR3. Trimming removed 6 bases at V and 0 bases at J, with 18 bases between. Here the CDR3 DNA reads TGTGCCAGCAGACCACCCAAGGGGAAAAGCTCCTACAATGAGCAGTTCTTC. It translates to CASRPPKGKSSYNEQFF.

This chain uses TRBV16 with TRBJ2-1, with D perhaps TRBD1 (7 bases). Germline CDR1 KGHSY, CDR2 FQNENV. Trimming removed 3 bases at V and 4 bases at J, with 13 bases between. This CDR3 contains 15 residues. CDR3 coding DNA: TGTGCCAGCAGCCAGGAGACAGGGACTTACAATGAGCAGTTCTTC. Translated: CASSQETGTYNEQFF.

Only a few counts were recorded for this clone. The V gene is TRBV6-6, the J gene TRBJ2-3, with 7 bases fitting TRBD2. The CDR3 is made up of 13 amino acids. Germline-derived CDR1 and CDR2 are MNHNY and SVGAGI (reference sequence). J lost 5 bases, V lost 10 bases, and 9 bases had no gene match. CDR3 coding DNA: TGTGCCAAGCTCGAGGTAGCGGGAGATACGCAGTATTTT. Translating gives CAKLEVAGDTQYF.

This sequence joins TRBV7-9 and TRBJ1-2; possibly TRBD1 for D (5 bases). This CDR3 is 15 amino acids long. CDR1 is SEHNR and CDR2 is FQNEAQ in the germline V gene (reference sequence). V shed 5 bases and J shed 4 bases, with 17 bases lying between them. The CDR3 protein is CASSQPRKGSYGYTF. CDR3 coding DNA: TGTGCCAGCAGCCAACCTAGGAAGGGGAGCTATGGCTACACCTTC.

This clone was picked up a small number of times. This rearrangement joins TRBV9 to TRBJ2-5, with D tentatively TRBD2 (5 bases). V lost 3 bases and J lost 4, with 13 bases in between. CDR1 and CDR2 from the germline V gene are SGDLS and YYNGEE. The CDR3 sequence is 14 residues long. In DNA, the CDR3 is TGTGCCAGCAGCGCCTCCTCCCGGGGAGAGACCCAGTACTTC. Its protein product is CASSASSRGETQYF.

V usage is TRBV5-4 and J usage is TRBJ2-5; 9 bases fit TRBD1. The V gene end was trimmed by 0 bases and the J gene end by 5 bases; junction bases not matched to a gene: 2. Germline CDR1 and CDR2: SGHNT and YYREEE (reference sequence). This CDR3 spans 14 amino acids. CDR3 bases: TGTGCCAGCAGCTTGGGGACAGGGGAGGAGACCCAGTACTTC. It codes for CASSLGTGEETQYF.

J is TRBJ2-5 and V is TRBV18, with TRBD2 matching 9 bases. The CDR3 spans 15 residues. Per germline, CDR1 KGHSH and CDR2 LQKENI. Trimming removed 5 bases from V and 9 bases from J; junction bases left unmatched: 13. CDR3 region: CASSSLLAGNGPQYF. CDR3 in DNA: TGTGCCAGCTCATCTCTCCTAGCGGGGAACGGGCCCCAGTACTTC.

The V call is TRBV7-9, the J call TRBJ1-1, with D possibly being TRBD1 (6 bases). Germline V gene sequence: CDR1 SEHNR, CDR2 FQNEAQ (reference sequence). V was pared by 5 bases and J by 2 bases, with 9 bases between. This CDR3 has 13 residues. The CDR3 spells CASSQGHNTEAFF. CDR3 sequence (DNA): TGTGCCAGCAGCCAGGGGCACAACACTGAAGCTTTCTTT.

The chain recombines TRBV29-1 with TRBJ2-2; 7 bases are a match to TRBD1. The CDR3 spans 12 residues. The germline V gene encodes CDR1 SQVTM and CDR2 ANQGSEA. V dropped 8 bases and J dropped 3; count of bases not matched to a gene: 3. CDR3 residues: CSTQGYTGELFF. The CDR3 DNA is TGCAGCACACAGGGGTACACCGGGGAGCTGTTTTTT.

This clone has only a few counts. The chain employs TRBV7-8 and TRBJ2-3; 7 bases match TRBD2. Germline V gene data show CDR1 as SGHVS and CDR2 as FQNEAQ. CDR3 size: 14 residues. Losses at the gene ends were 6 bases for V and 1 base for J; bases not matched to a gene: 4. Here the CDR3 DNA reads TGTGCCAGCAGGTCGCTAGCGGGCACAGATACGCAGTATTTT. Translated: CASRSLAGTDTQYF.

This clone occurred a few times. The chain links TRBV9 to TRBJ1-1; D not resolved. Germline lookup yields CDR1 SGDLS and CDR2 YYNGEE. Trimming took off 0 bases at V and 1 base at J, with 10 bases between the two ends. The CDR3 loop spans 15 amino acids. In DNA form, the CDR3 reads TGTGCCAGCAGCGTAGATGCAGCCAGGAACACTGAAGCTTTCTTT. Amino acids: CASSVDAARNTEAFF.

The chain carries TRBV2 and TRBJ1-4; 7 bases are a match to TRBD1. The CDR3 is 14 residues long. Looked up from germline, CDR1 is SNHLY and CDR2 is FYNNEI. Trimming removed 6 bases from V and 7 bases from J; junction bases left unmatched: 8. CDR3 DNA sequence: TGTGCCAGCAGCCGACAGGGTGTAGGTGAAAAACTGTTTTTT. It codes for CASSRQGVGEKLFF.

This clone has more than one count but fewer than ten. The chain joins TRBV7-9 to TRBJ2-3; D gene unclear. The CDR3 has 15 amino acids. V shed 0 bases and J shed 6 bases, with 13 bases lying between them. Germline-derived CDR1 and CDR2 are SEHNR and FQNEAQ (reference sequence). Written as DNA, the CDR3 is TGTGCCAGCAGCTTAGCGCTAAGCATCGCGGATACGCAGTATTTT. Its translation: CASSLALSIADTQYF.

This clone has just one count. V and J are TRBV7-2 and TRBJ1-6, with no clear D. V was cut by 2 bases and J by 2 bases, with 1 base left in between. The CDR3 spans 13 residues. The germline CDR1 and CDR2 sequences are SGHTA and FQGNSA. Here the CDR3 reads CASSLTYNSPLHF. The CDR3 DNA sequence: TGTGCCAGCAGCTTAACCTATAATTCACCCCTCCACTTT.

This clone was seen repeatedly, ten times or more. V gene TRBV4-1 combines with J gene TRBJ2-1, with 9 bases lining up with TRBD1. Germline values: CDR1 MGHRA, CDR2 YSYEKL. J lost 8 bases, V lost 2 bases, and 1 base had no gene match. The CDR3 is 13 amino acids. The CDR3 DNA is TGCGCCAGCAGCCAAAGGACAGGGGATGAGCAGTTCTTC. This translates into CASSQRTGDEQFF.

V usage is TRBV7-2 and J usage is TRBJ2-3; weak D call: TRBD2 (5 bases). The CDR3 spans 16 residues. Trimming cost V 3 bases and J 1 base, with 14 bases left between them. The germline V gene has CDR1 SGHTA and CDR2 FQGNSA. For the CDR3, the DNA is TGTGCCAGCAGCTTTGGACTCGTCCCTGGCACAGATACGCAGTATTTT. Protein: CASSFGLVPGTDTQYF.

The chain is built from TRBV9 and TRBJ2-3; possibly TRBD1 or TRBD2 for D (6 bases each). CDR3 length equals 14 residues. V lost 7 bases to trimming and J lost 4 bases, with 16 bases between them. The germline V gene has CDR1 SGDLS and CDR2 YYNGEE. CDR3 sequence reads: CASRPEGEADTQYF. In DNA form, the CDR3 reads TGTGCCAGCCGGCCCGAGGGGGAGGCAGATACGCAGTATTTT.

Only a few counts were recorded for this clone. This chain links TRBV27 with TRBJ2-6, with D unresolved. Deletions cut 5 bases from V and 1 base from J, with 9 bases between. This CDR3 spans 15 amino acids. Germline assignment: CDR1 MNHEY and CDR2 SMNVEV (reference sequence). The CDR3 protein is CASSELGSGANVLTF. The CDR3 region has the DNA TGTGCCAGCAGTGAGCTCGGGTCTGGGGCCAACGTCCTGACTTTC.

This clone has just a few counts. The rearrangement links TRBV4-3 to TRBJ2-7, with D possibly matching TRBD2 (6 bases). The CDR3 is 16 amino acids. Trimming removed 3 bases from V and 6 bases from J, with 21 bases in between. The germline V gene encodes CDR1 LGHNA and CDR2 YSLEER. CDR3: CASSQGLAYRLGEQYF. CDR3 sequence (DNA): TGCGCCAGCAGCCAGGGTCTAGCGTATCGGCTGGGCGAGCAGTACTTC.

The rearrangement uses TRBV28 and TRBJ1-4; D is ambiguous. The V end was cut by 8 bases, the J end by 10 bases, with 20 bases between. CDR1 MDHEN and CDR2 SYDVKM come from the germline V gene. The CDR3 runs 14 residues. CDR3 residues: CASGDALPLGKLFF. CDR3 DNA: TGTGCCAGCGGGGATGCCCTACCTTTAGGAAAACTGTTTTTT.